These 15 T cell receptor beta chains came from one sample sequenced in a study of human T cells and chemical hapten exposure. Using its own MiXCR run on the RACE reads, TCRdb lists one record per CDR3 protein. Here the sample spans about 80,000 distinct CDR3 sequences, 13% to 15% being singletons. Documented time point: pre-sensitization, week 0. Regarding treatment: therapeutic diphenylcyclopropenone sensitization with weekly scalp DPC. The sample consisted of whole blood, taken in connection with sensitization to the hapten diphenylcyclopropenone (DPC). The receptors here all came from a woman in her fifties or sixties with alopecia areata. Some clones in this sample may be carry-over from other donors' samples.

This chain links TRBV18 with TRBJ2-1, with D possibly called TRBD1 or TRBD2 (5 bases each). The CDR3 contains 15 residues. Between the trimmed V and J ends, which lost 2 bases and 1 base, there was a span of 9 bases. Germline V gene sequence: CDR1 KGHSH, CDR2 LQKENI. The CDR3 spells CASSPVEGSYNEQFF. The CDR3 nucleotides are TGTGCCAGCTCACCAGTTGAGGGGTCCTACAATGAGCAGTTCTTC.

This chain connects TRBV20-1 to TRBJ1-5; tentatively, D is TRBD1 (5 bases). There are 15 residues in the CDR3. Deletions cut 1 base from V and 1 base from J, with 11 bases between. Per the germline V gene, CDR1 is DFQATT and CDR2 is SNEGSKA (reference sequence). For the CDR3, the DNA is TGCAGTGCTAGAGTGGCTGGGGCGAGCAATCAGCCCCAGCATTTT. Translated: CSARVAGASNQPQHF.

The rearrangement links TRBV6-5 to TRBJ1-1; D call uncertain. The V gene's germline CDR1 is MNHEY and CDR2 SVGAGI. The CDR3 length is 13 residues. Trimming removed 6 bases at V and 1 base at J, with 9 bases between. The CDR3 loop reads CASRYGRNTEAFF. CDR3 bases: TGTGCCAGCAGATACGGGAGGAACACTGAAGCTTTCTTT.

V is TRBV2 and J is TRBJ2-2; D call uncertain. Trimming left V 4 bases short and J 3 bases short, with 9 bases between. Germline V lookup: CDR1 SNHLY, CDR2 FYNNEI. The CDR3 is 14 residues long. The CDR3 spells CASSVIVDTGELFF. For the CDR3, the DNA is TGTGCCAGCAGTGTTATCGTTGACACCGGGGAGCTGTTTTTT. Using reference TRBV2 and TRBJ2-2 for the parts outside the CDR3, the full variable domain is EPEVTQTPSHQVTQMGQEVILRCVPISNHLYFYWYRQILGQKVEFLVSFYNNEISEKSEIFDDQFSVERPDGSNFTLKIRSTKLEDSAMYFCASSVIVDTGELFFGEGSRLTVL.

This clonotype was detected a few times. The rearrangement uses TRBV5-6 and TRBJ1-5; the match to TRBD1 covers 9 bases. This CDR3 region has 15 residues. Trimming removed 0 bases from V and 6 bases from J; junction bases left unmatched: 4. The germline CDR1 and CDR2 sequences are SGHDT and YYEEEE. The CDR3 is CASSLAGTGIQPQHF. The CDR3, as DNA: TGTGCCAGCAGCTTGGCCGGGACAGGGATTCAGCCCCAGCATTTT.

Only a few counts were recorded for this clonotype. The chain joins TRBV5-1 to TRBJ2-6; D not certain. The CDR3 is 16 residues long. The V end was cut by 3 bases, the J end by 0 bases, with 10 bases between. CDR1 and CDR2 from the germline V gene are SGHRS and YFSETQ. The DNA for the CDR3 is TGCGCCAGCAGCTCAACTCTAGGCTCTGGGGCCAACGTCCTGACTTTC. This encodes CASSSTLGSGANVLTF.

The chain couples TRBV28 to TRBJ1-5; D is ambiguous. Deletions cut 6 bases from V and 2 bases from J, with 14 bases between. CDR3 length equals 15 residues. Germline V gives CDR1 MDHEN, CDR2 SYDVKM. In nucleotides, the CDR3 is TGTGCCAGCAGGTCCCAATGGGAGGGCAATCAGCCCCAGCATTTT. Encoded protein: CASRSQWEGNQPQHF.

The chain joins TRBV7-2 to TRBJ2-1; 7 bases line up with TRBD2. Losses at the gene ends were 1 base for V and 2 bases for J; bases not matched to a gene: 2. The CDR3 has 15 amino acids. CDR1 and CDR2 (germline): SGHTA, FQGNSA. The CDR3 protein is CASSLEGTTYNEQFF. Written as DNA, the CDR3 is TGTGCCAGCAGCTTAGAAGGGACTACCTACAATGAGCAGTTCTTC.

This clonotype showed up just a few times. The V call is TRBV11-2, the J call TRBJ2-3; 8 positions match TRBD1. Unmatched junction bases numbered 5, after V lost 1 base and J lost 5 bases. The CDR3 is made up of 15 amino acids. CDR1 and CDR2 from the germline V gene are SGHAT and FQNNGV. The CDR3 here is CASSLADRDQDTQYF. CDR3 sequence (DNA): TGTGCCAGCAGCTTAGCGGACAGGGATCAAGATACGCAGTATTTT.

J is TRBJ2-2 and V is TRBV9; D remains unclear. Germline V gives CDR1 SGDLS, CDR2 YYNGEE. Trimming cost V 2 bases and J 4 bases, with 6 bases left between them. The CDR3 has 13 residues. CDR3 nucleotide sequence: TGTGCCAGCAGCGTCTTTCCCACCGGGGAGCTGTTTTTT. This translates into CASSVFPTGELFF.

This clonotype appeared a few times. The chain combines TRBV12-3 or TRBV12-4 with TRBJ1-2; possible D gene TRBD1, 6 bases. V lost 4 bases and J 3 bases, leaving 18 bases between the germline ends. The CDR3 spans 16 residues. As DNA, the CDR3 is TGTGCCAGCAGTTACATCCCGGGCCCAGGGGACTATGGCTACACCTTC. Translating it yields CASSYIPGPGDYGYTF.

The CDR3 DNA follows: TGTGCCAGCAGCTTAAAGGCAGGGGCTGAAGCTTTCTTT. Its protein product is CASSLKAGAEAFF. The chain employs TRBV7-2 and TRBJ1-1; D is possibly TRBD1 (6 bases). V gave up 2 bases and J gave up 6 bases, with 10 bases separating them. Per germline, CDR1 SGHTA and CDR2 FQGNSA. CDR3 length: 13 amino acids.

The J gene is TRBJ1-1, the V gene TRBV20-1; D uncertain. The CDR3 is made up of 12 amino acids. CDR1 and CDR2 from the germline V gene are DFQATT and SNEGSKA (reference sequence). V lost 7 bases and J lost 1, with 10 bases in between. CDR3 protein: CSVRPGNTEAFF. DNA for the CDR3: TGCAGTGTCCGACCAGGGAACACTGAAGCTTTCTTT.

This chain links TRBV20-1 with TRBJ2-1; TRBD2 aligns across 7 bases. V trimming: 6 bases; J trimming: 5 bases; junction bases outside the gene matches: 7. CDR1 is DFQATT, CDR2 SNEGSKA, per germline (reference sequence). This CDR3 has 13 residues. CDR3 loop: CSADSGNNNEQFF. The CDR3 DNA reads TGCAGTGCCGACAGCGGGAACAACAATGAGCAGTTCTTC.

Only a few counts were recorded for this clonotype. V gene TRBV14 combines with J gene TRBJ1-1; D not certain. Germline values: CDR1 SGHDN, CDR2 FVKESK. V was pared by 8 bases and J by 0 bases, with 7 bases between. CDR3 length equals 12 residues. DNA for the CDR3: TGTGCCAGCGCCTTTATGAACACTGAAGCTTTCTTT. Translated, it gives CASAFMNTEAFF.